Below, one TCR beta chain is given with its context. What antigen it recognizes has not been identified. Base quality data are lacking; no much larger clone is found one base away. Whole blood was collected in K2EDTA tubes by collaborating institutions according to the institutions' own protocols. Collaborator samples were shipped for TCRbeta analysis as frozen whole blood, isolated PBMCs, or DNA extracted from either sample type. TCRbeta CDR3 regions were amplified from genomic DNA using the immunoSEQ Assay, a bias-controlled multiplex PCR. As for the authors' bioinformatics: Within the assay, amplification of reference gene primers was used to estimate how many nucleated cells each sample contained. To quantify the absolute abundance of each unique TCRbeta CDR3 rearrangement, sequence reads were collapsed and filtered. Productive Simpson clonality was computed per sample as the square root of Simpson's diversity index over productive rearrangements. TCRdb mirrors the immuneACCESS table, restricted to in-frame sequences. Some clones are absent from its copies; in checked studies, under half trace to an unresolved V gene, and the reason for the others is unknown. The V and J calls and clone size come from that table; D and trimming were worked out from the DNA. For this sample there are about 150,000 clones; 82% appear just once. Around 15% of the sample comes from the top ten.

The data are from a study of blood T cell repertoires in COVID-19 (dated by TCRdb to between 2020 and 2021). Broadly, across the study: Samples from collaborators originated in the United States, Italy and Spain and spanned both the acute and convalescent phases of COVID-19. The material from the prospective study consisted of cDNA or gDNA derived from T cells, B-cell-depleted T cells, or PBMCs. The dataset comprised deeply sampled blood TCRbeta repertoires from subjects exposed to, actively infected with, or recovered from COVID-19. The repertoires were made available in a free public database intended to serve as a resource for research on the immune response to SARS-CoV-2. Samples were obtained from the ongoing ImmuneRACE study (first 160 participants) and from approximately 1,200 subjects provided by 6 global collaborators. Nearly every sample came with metadata listing a de-identified subject ID, COVID-19 status, age in years and sex. Where available, HLA class I and class II types were taken from metadata supplied by the sample provider and were not determined by assay-based typing. What the study reported, not specific to this receptor: Clinical and demographic metadata were provided uncurated, with the amount varying by source and participant.

CDR1 and CDR2 were assigned from the germline V gene (reference sequence) as LGHDT and YNNKEL. The V end loses 0 bases and the J end loses 4 bases, and a stretch of 9 bases separates them. The CDR3, from cysteine to phenylalanine, totals 15 residues. This entry keeps only the CDR3 DNA: 45 bases, framed from base 1. Sequenced: peripheral blood. The rearranged segments are TRBV3-1 (or the pseudogene TRBV3-2) and TRBJ2-2; 6 matching bases give a weak D call of TRBD1. The receptor comes from a human donor with acute or convalescent COVID-19. The donor label of this sample is uncertain. The DNA reads TGTGCCAGCAGCCAAGATTCAGGGGTCACCGGGGAGCTGTTTTTT. It specifies CASSQDSGVTGELFF.